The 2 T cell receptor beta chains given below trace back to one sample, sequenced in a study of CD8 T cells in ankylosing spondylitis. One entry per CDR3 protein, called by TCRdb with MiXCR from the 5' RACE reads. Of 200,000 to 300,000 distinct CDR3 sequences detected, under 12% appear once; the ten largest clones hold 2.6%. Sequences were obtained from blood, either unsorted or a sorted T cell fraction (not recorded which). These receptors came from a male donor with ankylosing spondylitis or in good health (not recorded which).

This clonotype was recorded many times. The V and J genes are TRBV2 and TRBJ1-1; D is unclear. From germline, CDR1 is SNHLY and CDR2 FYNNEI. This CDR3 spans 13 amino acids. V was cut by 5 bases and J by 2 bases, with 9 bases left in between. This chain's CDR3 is CASSSDVNTEAFF. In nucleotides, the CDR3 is TGTGCCAGCAGTTCGGACGTAAACACTGAAGCTTTCTTT.

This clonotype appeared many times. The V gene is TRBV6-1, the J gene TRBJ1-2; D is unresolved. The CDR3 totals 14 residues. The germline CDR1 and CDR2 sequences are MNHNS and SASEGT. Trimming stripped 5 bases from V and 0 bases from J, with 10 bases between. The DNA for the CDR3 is TGTGCCAGCAGTCCCGGAGCATCTAACTATGGCTACACCTTC. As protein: CASSPGASNYGYTF.